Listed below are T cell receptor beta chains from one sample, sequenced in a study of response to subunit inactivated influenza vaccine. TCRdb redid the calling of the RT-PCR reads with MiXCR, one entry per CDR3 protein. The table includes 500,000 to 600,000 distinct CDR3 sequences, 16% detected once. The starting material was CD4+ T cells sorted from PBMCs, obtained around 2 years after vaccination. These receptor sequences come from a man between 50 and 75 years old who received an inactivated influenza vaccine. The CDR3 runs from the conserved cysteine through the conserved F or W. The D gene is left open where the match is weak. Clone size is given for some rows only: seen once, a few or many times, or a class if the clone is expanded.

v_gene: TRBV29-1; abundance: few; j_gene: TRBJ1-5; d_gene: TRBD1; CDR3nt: TGCAGCGTGAGGGACAGGGGTAGCAATCAGCCCCAGCATTTT; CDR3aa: CSVRDRGSNQPQHF
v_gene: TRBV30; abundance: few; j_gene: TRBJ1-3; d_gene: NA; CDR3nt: TGTGCCTGGAGCAGGGATCTTGGAAACACCATATATTTT; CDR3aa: CAWSRDLGNTIYF
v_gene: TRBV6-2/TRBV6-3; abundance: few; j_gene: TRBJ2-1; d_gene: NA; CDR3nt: TGTGCCAGCAGTTTCCCGGACCGGGGAAGGGTTAATGAGCAGTTCTTC; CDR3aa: CASSFPDRGRVNEQFF
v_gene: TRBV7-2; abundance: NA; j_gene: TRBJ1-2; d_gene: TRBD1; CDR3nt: TGTGCCAGCAGCTTGGACAGGGGGTCCCGTGGCTACACCTTC; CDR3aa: CASSLDRGSRGYTF
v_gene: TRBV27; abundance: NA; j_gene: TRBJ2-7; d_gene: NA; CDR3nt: TGTGCCAGCAGTGACCTCCTCCGGGGACGCTACGAGCAGTACTTC; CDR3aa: CASSDLLRGRYEQYF
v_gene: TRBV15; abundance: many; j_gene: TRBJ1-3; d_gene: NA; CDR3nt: TGTGCCACTTCTCAAGGCCGCTCTGGAAACACCATATATTTT; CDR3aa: CATSQGRSGNTIYF
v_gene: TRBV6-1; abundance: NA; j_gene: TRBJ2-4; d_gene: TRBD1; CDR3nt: TGTGCCAGCAGCCTTGGGACAGGGGTGGCCAAAAACATTCAGTACTTC; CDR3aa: CASSLGTGVAKNIQYF
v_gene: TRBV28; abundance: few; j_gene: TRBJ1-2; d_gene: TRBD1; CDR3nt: TGTGCCAGCAGTTCCCCGGGACAGGGGGCACATGGCTACACCTTC; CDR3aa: CASSSPGQGAHGYTF
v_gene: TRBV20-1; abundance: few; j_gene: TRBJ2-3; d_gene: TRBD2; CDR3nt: TGCAGTGCTTTAGCGGGGGGGATTAGCACAGATACGCAGTATTTT; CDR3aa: CSALAGGISTDTQYF
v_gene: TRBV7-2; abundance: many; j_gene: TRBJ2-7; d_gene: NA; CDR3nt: TGTGCCAGCAGCTTAGTTTCAGGGACCCACGAGCAGTACTTC; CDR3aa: CASSLVSGTHEQYF
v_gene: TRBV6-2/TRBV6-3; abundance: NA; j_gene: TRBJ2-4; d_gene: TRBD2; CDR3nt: TGTGCCAGCAGCCGCACAACTAGCGCCTCAAACATTCAGTACTTC; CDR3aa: CASSRTTSASNIQYF
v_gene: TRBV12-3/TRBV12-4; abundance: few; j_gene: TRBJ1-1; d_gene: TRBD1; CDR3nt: TGTGCCAGCAGCCAAAACAGGGGGCATGGTGAAGCTTTCTTT; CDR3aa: CASSQNRGHGEAFF
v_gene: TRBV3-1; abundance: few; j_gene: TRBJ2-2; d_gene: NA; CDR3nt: TGTGCCAGCCGAGGCGGAACGATGTGGACCGGGGAGCTGTTTTTT; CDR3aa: CASRGGTMWTGELFF
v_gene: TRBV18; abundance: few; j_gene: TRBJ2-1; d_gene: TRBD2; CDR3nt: TGTGCCAGCTCACCACCGGCTAGCGGTTACTACAATGAGCAGTTCTTC; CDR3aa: CASSPPASGYYNEQFF
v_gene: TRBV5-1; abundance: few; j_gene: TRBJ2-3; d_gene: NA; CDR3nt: TGCGCCAGCAGCTTTTCCGGGACCACAGATACGCAGTATTTT; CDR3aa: CASSFSGTTDTQYF
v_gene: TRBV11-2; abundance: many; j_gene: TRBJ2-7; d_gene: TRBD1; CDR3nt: TGTGCCAGCAGCTTAGTTGGGACAGGGTCCACTTTTGATTACGAGCAGTACTTC; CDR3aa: CASSLVGTGSTFDYEQYF
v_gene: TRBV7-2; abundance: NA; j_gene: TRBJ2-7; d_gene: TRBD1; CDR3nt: TGTGCCAGCAGCTCGGCCGGGACAGGGAGGTACGAGCAGTACTTC; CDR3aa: CASSSAGTGRYEQYF
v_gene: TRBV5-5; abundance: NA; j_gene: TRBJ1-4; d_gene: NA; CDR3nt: TGTGCCAGCAGCCAGTGGGCAGGGGAATTAAATGAAAAACTGTTTTTT; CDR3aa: CASSQWAGELNEKLFF
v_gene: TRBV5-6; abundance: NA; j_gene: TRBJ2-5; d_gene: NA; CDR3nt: TGTGCCAGCAGCTTGGTGGTCACCCGAAGTCGGGAGACCCAGTACTTC; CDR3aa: CASSLVVTRSRETQYF
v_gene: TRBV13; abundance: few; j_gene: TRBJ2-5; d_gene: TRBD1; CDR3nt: TGTGCCAGCAGCCCTAGAAGACAGGGTGAAGAGACCCAGTACTTC; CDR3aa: CASSPRRQGEETQYF
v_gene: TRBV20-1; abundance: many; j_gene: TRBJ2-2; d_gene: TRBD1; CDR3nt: TGCAGTGCTAGTGTTGGGACAGCAGTTTCAGGGGAGCTGTTTTTT; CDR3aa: CSASVGTAVSGELFF
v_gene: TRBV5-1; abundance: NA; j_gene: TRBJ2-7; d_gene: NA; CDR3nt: TGCGCCAGCAGCCCCCTTGCCGGGTCGAGCTCCTACGAGCAGTACTTC; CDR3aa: CASSPLAGSSSYEQYF
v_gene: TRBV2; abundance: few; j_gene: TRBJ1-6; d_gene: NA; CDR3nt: TGTGCCAGCAGTGGAAGACTTAGAGGGGGTTCACCCCTCCACTTT; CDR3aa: CASSGRLRGGSPLHF
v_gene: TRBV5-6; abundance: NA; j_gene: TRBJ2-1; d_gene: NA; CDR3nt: TGTGCCAGCAGCAGACAAATGAACAATGAGCAGTTCTTC; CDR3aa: CASSRQMNNEQFF
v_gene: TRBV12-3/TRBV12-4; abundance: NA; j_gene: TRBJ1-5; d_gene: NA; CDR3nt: TGTGCCAGCAGTTCCTCGGTGGGCTATCAGCCCCAGCATTTT; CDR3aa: CASSSSVGYQPQHF
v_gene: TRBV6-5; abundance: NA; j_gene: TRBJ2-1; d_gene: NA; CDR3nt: TGTGCCAGCAGTTACACGGCAGCTAGCTCCTACAATGAGCAGTTCTTC; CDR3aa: CASSYTAASSYNEQFF
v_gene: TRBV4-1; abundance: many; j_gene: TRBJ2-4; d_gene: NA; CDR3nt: TGCGCCAGCAGCCATTTGATAGCAGCCAAAAACATTCAGTACTTC; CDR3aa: CASSHLIAAKNIQYF
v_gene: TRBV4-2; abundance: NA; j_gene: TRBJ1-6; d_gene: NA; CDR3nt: TGTGCCAGCAGCCAAGTATCCGGGGTCTATAATTCACCCCTCCACTTT; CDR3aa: CASSQVSGVYNSPLHF
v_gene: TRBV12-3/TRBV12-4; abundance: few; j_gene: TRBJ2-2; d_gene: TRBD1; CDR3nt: TGTGCCAGCAGTATCGAGCGCGCGACAGGGGTTACCGGGGAGCTGTTTTTT; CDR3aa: CASSIERATGVTGELFF
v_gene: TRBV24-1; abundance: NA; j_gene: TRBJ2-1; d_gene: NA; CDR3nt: TGTGCCACCAAACGACAAGGGGGCAATGAGCAGTTCTTC; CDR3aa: CATKRQGGNEQFF
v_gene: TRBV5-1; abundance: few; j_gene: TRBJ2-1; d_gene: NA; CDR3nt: TGCGCCAGCAGCCCAGGCCGTGGGGAAGGTGAGCAGTTCTTC; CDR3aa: CASSPGRGEGEQFF
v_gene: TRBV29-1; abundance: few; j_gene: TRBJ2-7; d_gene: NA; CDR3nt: TGCAGCGTTGTCAATCCAGCGGAGCCCTACGAGCAGTACTTC; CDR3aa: CSVVNPAEPYEQYF